The 10 T cell receptor beta chains reported below all come from one sample, sequenced in a study of CD8 T cells in ankylosing spondylitis. TCRdb called the 5' RACE reads again in MiXCR, with one record for every CDR3 protein. This table has 200,000 to 250,000 distinct CDR3 sequences, 20% to 30% appearing once. The sample taken for sequencing was blood, either unsorted or a sorted T cell fraction (not recorded which). These TCRs come from a male donor with ankylosing spondylitis or in good health (not recorded which).

This clonotype was detected many times. Mismatch with germline at one junction end may stem from a read error. The genes are TRBV7-7 and TRBJ2-3; D call uncertain. The CDR3 length is 14 residues. CDR1 and CDR2 (germline): SSHAT, FNYEAQ (reference sequence). The CDR3 DNA sequence: TGTGCTAGCAGCTTAATGCTTGGCACGGATACGCAGTATTTT. Its translation is CASSLMLGTDTQYF.

The genes are TRBV29-1 and TRBJ2-1; 7 nucleotides agree with TRBD2. In germline, CDR1 is SQVTM, CDR2 ANQGSEA. There are 17 residues in the CDR3. Trimming at V came to 4 bases and at J to 3 bases, leaving 15 bases not matched to a gene. The CDR3 DNA reads TGCAGCGTTGCCGCCCGTTTGGGGGGGGGGAACTACAATGAGCAGTTCTTC. It specifies CSVAARLGGGNYNEQFF.

As for this clonotype: Possible read error: a much larger clone is one base away. The chain joins TRBV15 to TRBJ2-2; 7 nucleotides line up with TRBD2. The V gene's germline CDR1 is LNHNV and CDR2 YYDKDF (reference sequence). The V and J ends lost 0 bases and 10 bases, in that order; junction bases with no gene match: 14. The CDR3 consists of 17 residues. For the CDR3, the DNA is TGTGCCACCAGCAGAGATGTTAGGCAGGGAGGGTCCGAGGAGCTGTTTTTT. It is translated as CATSRDVRQGGSEELFF. The variable domain in full, with the rest retrieved from reference TRBV15 and TRBJ2-2, is DAMVIQNPRYQVTQFGKPVTLSCSQTLNHNVMYWYQQKSSQAPKLLFHYYDKDFNNEADTPDNFQSRRPNTSFCFLDIRSPGLGDTAMYLCATSRDVRQGGSEELFFGEGSRLTVL.

A few counts support this clonotype. The chain combines TRBV29-1 with TRBJ2-3; D is unresolved. The V gene's germline CDR1 is SQVTM and CDR2 ANQGSEA. The CDR3 has 12 amino acids. Trimming removed 0 bases at V and 7 bases at J, with 8 bases between. CDR3 sequence (DNA): TGCAGCGTTGAAGAACTCCCTAATACGCAGTATTTT. Its translation is CSVEELPNTQYF.

The rearrangement links TRBV4-3 to TRBJ1-4; no firm D call. The ends were cut back, 0 bases at V and 8 bases at J, with 16 bases in the middle. CDR3 length: 16 residues. Per germline, CDR1 LGHNA and CDR2 YSLEER. As DNA, the CDR3 is TGCGCCAGCAGCCAAGATATGATGCGGACGGGCGAAAAACTGTTTTTT. The encoded protein is CASSQDMMRTGEKLFF.

The rearrangement links TRBV5-1 to TRBJ2-6, with D possibly matching TRBD1 (8 bases). This CDR3 region has 17 residues. In germline, CDR1 is SGHRS, CDR2 YFSETQ. Trimming removed 1 base from V and 0 bases from J, with 11 bases in between. CDR3 nucleotides: TGCGCCAGCAGCTTGAACAGGGGGGGCTCTGGGGCCAACGTCCTGACTTTC. Translated, it gives CASSLNRGGSGANVLTF. The full variable domain, in which reference TRBV5-1 and TRBJ2-6 provide the parts outside the CDR3, is KAGVTQTPRYLIKTRGQQVTLSCSPISGHRSVSWYQQTPGQGLQFLFEYFSETQRNKGNFPGRFSGRQFSNSRSEMNVSTLELGDSALYLCASSLNRGGSGANVLTFGAGSRLTVL.

This clonotype was recorded at least ten times. The chain links TRBV5-1 to TRBJ1-2, with no clear D. V lost 2 bases and J lost 4, with 9 bases in between. The CDR3 is 13 amino acids. The germline gives CDR1 SGHRS, CDR2 YFSETQ. The DNA of the CDR3 is TGCGCCAGCAGCTTTGGTCAGATCTATGGCTACACCTTC. It translates to CASSFGQIYGYTF. Variable domain in full (rest from reference TRBV5-1 and TRBJ1-2): KAGVTQTPRYLIKTRGQQVTLSCSPISGHRSVSWYQQTPGQGLQFLFEYFSETQRNKGNFPGRFSGRQFSNSRSEMNVSTLELGDSALYLCASSFGQIYGYTFGSGTRLTVV.

This clonotype was picked up a small number of times. The rearrangement links TRBV12-3 or TRBV12-4 to TRBJ1-2; no clear D gene. CDR3 size: 13 residues. V gave up 4 bases and J gave up 2 bases, with 8 bases separating them. Written as DNA, the CDR3 is TGTGCCAGCAGTTCCGCGGACAACTATGGCTACACCTTC. Protein: CASSSADNYGYTF.

The table lists this clonotype with a few counts. The CDR3 region is CASSVVSSPGELFF. The CDR3 nucleotides read TGTGCCAGCAGCGTAGTGAGCAGCCCCGGGGAGCTGTTTTTT. The chain couples TRBV9 to TRBJ2-2; D call uncertain. The length of the CDR3 is 14 residues. Deletions cut 0 bases from V and 6 bases from J, with 9 bases between. The germline gives CDR1 SGDLS, CDR2 YYNGEE.

This clonotype appeared a few times. The chain recombines TRBV5-5 with TRBJ2-1; D possibly corresponds to TRBD1 (6 bases). V was cut by 0 bases and J by 1 base, with 8 bases left in between. CDR1 and CDR2 (germline): SGHKS, YYEKEE (reference sequence). The CDR3 runs 15 residues. The CDR3, as DNA: TGTGCCAGCAGCTTGGTTCAGGGGTCCTACAATGAGCAGTTCTTC. This gives the protein CASSLVQGSYNEQFF. Full variable domain (missing parts from reference TRBV5-5 and TRBJ2-1): DAGVTQSPTHLIKTRGQQVTLRCSPISGHKSVSWYQQVLGQGPQFIFQYYEKEERGRGNFPDRFSARQFPNYSSELNVNALLLGDSALYLCASSLVQGSYNEQFFGPGTRLTVL.